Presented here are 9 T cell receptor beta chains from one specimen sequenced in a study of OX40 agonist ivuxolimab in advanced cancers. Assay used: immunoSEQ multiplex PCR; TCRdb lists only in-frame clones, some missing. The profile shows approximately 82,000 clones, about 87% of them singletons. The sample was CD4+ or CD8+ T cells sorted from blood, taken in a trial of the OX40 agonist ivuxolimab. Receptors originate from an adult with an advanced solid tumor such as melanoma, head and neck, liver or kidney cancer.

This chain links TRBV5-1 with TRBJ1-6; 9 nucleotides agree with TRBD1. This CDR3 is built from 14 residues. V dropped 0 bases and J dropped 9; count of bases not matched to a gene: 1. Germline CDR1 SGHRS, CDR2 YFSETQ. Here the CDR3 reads CASSLGQGGSPLHF. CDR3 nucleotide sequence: TGCGCCAGCAGCTTGGGACAGGGGGGTTCACCCCTCCACTTT.

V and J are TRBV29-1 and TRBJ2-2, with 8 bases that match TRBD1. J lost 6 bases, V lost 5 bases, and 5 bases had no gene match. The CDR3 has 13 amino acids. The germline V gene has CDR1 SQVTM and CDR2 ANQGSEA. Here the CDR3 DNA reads TGCAGCGTTACCCAGGGGGCGCCCGGGGAGCTGTTTTTT. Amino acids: CSVTQGAPGELFF.

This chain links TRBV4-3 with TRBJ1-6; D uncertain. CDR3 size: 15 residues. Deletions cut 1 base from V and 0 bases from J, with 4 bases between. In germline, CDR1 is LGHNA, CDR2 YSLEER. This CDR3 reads CASSQVDSYNSPLHF. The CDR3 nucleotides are TGCGCCAGCAGCCAAGTTGACTCCTATAATTCACCCCTCCACTTT.

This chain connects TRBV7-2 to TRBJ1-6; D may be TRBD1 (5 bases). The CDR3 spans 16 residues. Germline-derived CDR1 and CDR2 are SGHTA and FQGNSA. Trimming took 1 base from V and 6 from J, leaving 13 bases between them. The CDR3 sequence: CASSLVPGGTNSPLHF. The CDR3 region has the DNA TGTGCCAGCAGCTTAGTGCCAGGAGGGACTAATTCACCCCTCCACTTT.

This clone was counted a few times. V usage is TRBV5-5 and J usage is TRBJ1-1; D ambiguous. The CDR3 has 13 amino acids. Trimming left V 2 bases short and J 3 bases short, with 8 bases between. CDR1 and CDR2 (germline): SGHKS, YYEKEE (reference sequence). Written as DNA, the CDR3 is TGTGCCAGCAGCTTCAGCATGGACACTGAAGCTTTCTTT. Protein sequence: CASSFSMDTEAFF.

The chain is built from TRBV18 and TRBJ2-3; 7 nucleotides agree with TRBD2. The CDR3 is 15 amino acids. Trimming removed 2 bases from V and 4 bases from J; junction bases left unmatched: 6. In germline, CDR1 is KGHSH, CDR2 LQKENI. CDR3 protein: CASSPTGGSSDTQYF. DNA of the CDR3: TGTGCCAGCTCACCAACCGGGGGGAGCTCAGATACGCAGTATTTT.

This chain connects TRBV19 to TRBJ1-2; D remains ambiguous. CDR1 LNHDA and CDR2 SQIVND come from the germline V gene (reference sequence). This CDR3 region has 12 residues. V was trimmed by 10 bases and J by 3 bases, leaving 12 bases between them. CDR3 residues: CATSSGYYGYTF. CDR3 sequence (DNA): TGTGCCACCTCCTCGGGGTACTATGGCTACACCTTC.

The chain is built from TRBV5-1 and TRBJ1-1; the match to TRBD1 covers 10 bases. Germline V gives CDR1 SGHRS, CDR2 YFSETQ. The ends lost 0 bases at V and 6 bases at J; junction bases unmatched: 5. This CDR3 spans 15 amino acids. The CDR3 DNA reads TGCGCCAGCAGCTTGGGGGACAGGGGCATCCCTGAAGCTTTCTTT. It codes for CASSLGDRGIPEAFF.

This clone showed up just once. In DNA form, the CDR3 reads TGTGCCAGCAGTGGGACTAGCGGCAATGAGCAGTTCTTC. As protein: CASSGTSGNEQFF. The chain is built from TRBV2 and TRBJ2-1; TRBD2 aligns across 10 bases. This CDR3 has 13 amino acids. Germline CDR1 SNHLY, CDR2 FYNNEI. V was clipped by 4 bases and J by 6 bases; unmatched bases: 0. Based on the CDR3 plus reference TRBV2 and TRBJ2-1, the full variable domain is EPEVTQTPSHQVTQMGQEVILRCVPISNHLYFYWYRQILGQKVEFLVSFYNNEISEKSEIFDDQFSVERPDGSNFTLKIRSTKLEDSAMYFCASSGTSGNEQFFGPGTRLTVL.